A selection of T cell receptor beta chains follows, all from one sample in a study of blood T cell repertoires in COVID-19. Method: immunoSEQ multiplex PCR; TCRdb's copy keeps in-frame clones and lacks some. The table has approximately 440,000 clones, about nine tenths seen once. The sample taken for sequencing was peripheral blood. These receptors were taken from a woman aged 50 to 60 with COVID-19, enrolled during active disease. CDR3s include the opening cysteine and the closing phenylalanine or tryptophan. Fields, in order: V gene, J gene, CDR3 protein.

>TRBV5-6|TRBJ1-2
CASSFRGGYTF
>TRBV6-1|TRBJ2-7
CASSERQGKGYEQYF
>TRBV19|TRBJ1-1
CASSNRWEGNTEAFF
>TRBV30|TRBJ1-5
CAWSVSEGSHQPQHF
>TRBV27|TRBJ1-1
CASSLYAPPTANTEAFF
>TRBV5-1|TRBJ2-4
CASSPVSGVAKNIQYF
>TRBV5-3|TRBJ2-3
CARSLPSGGTDTQYF
>TRBV6-5|TRBJ2-7
CASSTTGAYEQYF
>TRBV10-3|TRBJ1-2
CAISESRDSGYTF
>TRBV3-1/TRBV3-2|TRBJ1-2
CASSQARGNYGYTF
>TRBV3-1/TRBV3-2|TRBJ2-1
CASSQDSYEQFF
>TRBV10-3|TRBJ1-1
CAISDLRDQGLNTEAFF
>TRBV28|TRBJ2-1
CASSFTRGADNEQFF
>TRBV6-1|TRBJ2-7
CASSEYQRGPAYEQYF
>TRBV3-1/TRBV3-2|TRBJ2-5
CASSHGTDQETQYF
>TRBV14|TRBJ2-4
CASSQDGGRNKNIQYF
>TRBV5-5|TRBJ2-3
CASSLLAGGEDTQYF
>TRBV28|TRBJ1-1
CASSSGGLRGDTEAFF
>TRBV5-1|TRBJ2-7
CASSLASEQYF
>TRBV7-9|TRBJ1-2
CASTNRTVLYGYTF
>TRBV19|TRBJ1-1
CASSLNTEAFF
>TRBV12-3/TRBV12-4|TRBJ2-7
CASSKGADEQYF
>TRBV25-1|TRBJ2-1
CASSDGGQGKNEQFF
>TRBV18|TRBJ2-7
CASSPQGASEQYF
>TRBV30|TRBJ2-3
CAWSGSGGYTDTQYF
>TRBV5-6|TRBJ2-3
CASSPHLGDTQYF
>TRBV21-1|TRBJ1-5
CASSPTDRGNHQPQHF
>TRBV6-5|TRBJ2-1
CASRLAGGPYEQFF
>TRBV10-3|TRBJ1-1
CAISEGHTEAFF
>TRBV9|TRBJ1-1
CASSGQGNTEAFF
>TRBV24-1|TRBJ2-3
CATSDPAGTGGTDTQYF
>TRBV19|TRBJ2-7
CASSSLAAPQDYEQYF
>TRBV19|TRBJ2-1
CASSNRQGRHEQFF
>TRBV12-3/TRBV12-4|TRBJ2-7
CASSRPLYEQYF
>TRBV5-6|TRBJ1-1
CASSLSPDTEAFF
>TRBV9|TRBJ1-5
CASSLGDSNQPQHF
>TRBV7-9|TRBJ2-1
CASSLAPVWRGILDEQFF
>TRBV6-5|TRBJ1-6
CASSRTGTGRAPLHF
>TRBV18|TRBJ1-4
CASSLTALATNEKLFF
>TRBV19|TRBJ1-2
CASSPRLTGDGYTF
>TRBV20-1|TRBJ2-7
CSAPLFGEQYF
>TRBV4-1|TRBJ2-7
CASSPIGGTEQYF